Below, 29 T cell receptor beta chains from the same sample are listed, as sequenced in a study of T cell repertoires in cytomegalovirus infection. MiXCR was run by TCRdb on the reads, yielding one entry per CDR3 protein. Of fewer than 950,000 distinct CDR3 sequences in the sample, approximately 32% were seen once. No antigen is known for these receptors. The input for sequencing was cultured CD8+ T cells from PBMCs, taken from culture after CMV antigen stimulation. The receptor set was obtained from a human donor in good health (CMV status not recorded). Some clones in this sample may be carry-over from other donors' samples.

In this sample, this clonotype turned up many times. The gene calls are TRBV4-1 and TRBJ2-1; D is possibly TRBD1 (5 bases). CDR3 length: 15 amino acids. Germline CDR1 and CDR2: MGHRA and YSYEKL. Trimming removed 1 base at V and 9 bases at J, with 16 bases between. The CDR3, as DNA: TGCGCCAGCAGCCAAGGTCAGGGTAGAAAGGGTGAGCAGTTCTTC. This codes for CASSQGQGRKGEQFF.

The chain couples TRBV11-2 to TRBJ2-5; 16 bases agree with TRBD2. The V and J ends lost 5 bases and 7 bases, in that order; junction bases with no gene match: 7. The CDR3 extends over 16 amino acids. Germline V gene sequence: CDR1 SGHAT, CDR2 FQNNGV. CDR3 DNA sequence: TGTGCCAGCAGCATGGGACTAGCGGGGGGGCCGGGGACCCAGTACTTC. This encodes CASSMGLAGGPGTQYF.

This clonotype has at least ten counts. V gene TRBV7-2 combines with J gene TRBJ1-2, with 12 bases identical to TRBD1. The CDR3 runs 16 residues. The V gene end was trimmed by 5 bases and the J gene end by 6 bases; junction bases not matched to a gene: 10. The V gene's germline CDR1 is SGHTA and CDR2 FQGNSA. The CDR3 sequence is CASSNRDRGQGDGYTF. Here the CDR3 DNA reads TGTGCCAGCAGCAACCGGGACAGGGGGCAAGGTGATGGCTACACCTTC.

This clonotype was counted between two and nine times. The chain joins TRBV28 to TRBJ2-5, with 7 bases lining up with TRBD1. The trim removed 2 bases at V and 5 bases at J, leaving 5 bases unmatched. CDR3 length: 14 amino acids. In germline, CDR1 is MDHEN, CDR2 SYDVKM. CDR3 amino acids: CASSLAGQDETQYF. CDR3 nucleotides: TGTGCCAGCAGTTTAGCTGGACAGGACGAGACCCAGTACTTC. The complete variable domain, with remaining parts taken from reference TRBV28 and TRBJ2-5, reads DVKVTQSSRYLVKRTGEKVFLECVQDMDHENMFWYRQDPGLGLRLIYFSYDVKMKEKGDIPEGYSVSREKKERFSLILESASTNQTSMYLCASSLAGQDETQYFGPGTRLLVL.

The gene calls are TRBV7-6 and TRBJ1-4, with 10 nucleotides matching TRBD1. The CDR3 has 16 amino acids. The J segment lost 5 bases and the V segment lost 3 bases, leaving 6 bases of the junction unmatched. The germline gives CDR1 SGHVS, CDR2 FNYEAQ. CDR3 residues: CASSFGWGQGNEKLFF. The CDR3 nucleotides read TGTGCCAGCAGCTTCGGCTGGGGACAGGGGAATGAAAAACTGTTTTTT. Full variable domain (remainder filled in from reference TRBV7-6 and TRBJ1-4): GAGVSQSPRYKVTKRGQDVALRCDPISGHVSLYWYRQALGQGPEFLTYFNYEAQQDKSGLPNDRFSAERPEGSISTLTIQRTEQRDSAMYRCASSFGWGQGNEKLFFGSGTQLSVL.

V gene TRBV12-3 or TRBV12-4 combines with J gene TRBJ1-2; D not resolved. Trimming took 5 bases from V and 10 from J, leaving 11 bases between them. The length of the CDR3 is 11 residues. Written as DNA, the CDR3 is TGTGCCAGCAGTCCGGCCCGCGACTACACCTTC. Protein product: CASSPARDYTF.

In regard to this clonotype: An end of the junction does not agree with germline; a read error may underlie this. CDR3 DNA: TGTGCCAACAGCCTAAACTCGCAAGGCACTGGAAACACCATATATTTT. Protein sequence: CANSLNSQGTGNTIYF. The V call is TRBV7-8, the J call TRBJ1-3; no firm D call. The CDR3 spans 16 residues. Germline V gene lookup returns CDR1 SGHVS and CDR2 FQNEAQ.

Many counts were recorded for this clonotype. The chain links TRBV7-6 to TRBJ2-7, with a tentative D call TRBD1 (6 bases). The CDR3 is made up of 18 amino acids. Trimming left V 2 bases short and J 2 bases short, with 22 bases between. Germline V lookup: CDR1 SGHVS, CDR2 FNYEAQ. CDR3 sequence (DNA): TGTGCCAGCAGCTTAATCCACCCCGACAGGAACACCGCCTACGAGCAGTACTTC. Protein sequence: CASSLIHPDRNTAYEQYF.

J is TRBJ1-5 and V is TRBV27; TRBD1 agrees at 7 bases. Unmatched junction bases numbered 3, after V lost 0 bases and J lost 4 bases. The CDR3 contains 15 residues. Germline V gene lookup returns CDR1 MNHEY and CDR2 SMNVEV (reference sequence). CDR3 sequence: CASSLSGTANQPQHF. The CDR3 coding sequence is TGTGCCAGCAGTTTATCCGGGACAGCAAATCAGCCCCAGCATTTT.

The chain links TRBV7-6 to TRBJ2-1, with 9 bases aligning to TRBD1. Germline CDR1 reads SGHVS; CDR2 reads FNYEAQ. The CDR3 spans 17 residues. J was trimmed by 6 bases and V by 0 bases; bases with no gene match: 9. The CDR3 coding sequence is TGTGCCAGCAGCTTAGCCCTAGGACAGGGGCCAGTCAATGAGCAGTTCTTC. Translated: CASSLALGQGPVNEQFF. Together with reference TRBV7-6 and TRBJ2-1, the CDR3 gives the full variable domain: GAGVSQSPRYKVTKRGQDVALRCDPISGHVSLYWYRQALGQGPEFLTYFNYEAQQDKSGLPNDRFSAERPEGSISTLTIQRTEQRDSAMYRCASSLALGQGPVNEQFFGPGTRLTVL.

As concerns this clonotype: A read error may account for a junction end that differs from germline. The rearrangement uses TRBV7-9 and TRBJ2-5; a possible D gene is TRBD1 (6 bases). Germline V gene lookup returns CDR1 SEHNR and CDR2 FQNEAQ (reference sequence). The CDR3 runs 13 residues. CDR3 sequence: CVSSRGNQETQYF. CDR3 coding DNA: TGTGTCAGCAGCAGGGGAAACCAAGAGACCCAGTACTTC.

The V and J genes are TRBV7-2 and TRBJ2-5; perhaps TRBD1 as D (6 bases). Germline CDR1 and CDR2: SGHTA and FQGNSA. The CDR3 runs 16 residues. V lost 5 bases and J lost 3, with 19 bases in between. This CDR3 is CASSRETPGQEETQYF. The CDR3 DNA sequence: TGTGCCAGCAGCAGAGAGACTCCGGGACAAGAAGAGACCCAGTACTTC.

This clonotype was observed a few times. The chain combines TRBV7-8 with TRBJ1-4, with D unresolved. This CDR3 is 14 amino acids long. Germline V gene lookup returns CDR1 SGHVS and CDR2 FQNEAQ. Between the trimmed V and J ends, which lost 10 bases and 4 bases, there was a span of 16 bases. The CDR3 loop reads CAIPTGVLNEKLFF. CDR3 nucleotides: TGTGCCATCCCAACCGGGGTCCTTAATGAAAAACTGTTTTTT.

V usage is TRBV9 and J usage is TRBJ2-7, with 9 nucleotides matching TRBD1. Germline lookup yields CDR1 SGDLS and CDR2 YYNGEE. The CDR3 runs 13 residues. V shed 3 bases, J shed 7 bases, and the junction held 5 bases outside the gene matches. The CDR3, as DNA: TGTGCCAGCAGCGCCTACGACAGGGGGGAGCAGTACGTC. Translating it yields CASSAYDRGEQYV.

The chain has TRBV15 and TRBJ1-1; tentative D call: TRBD1 (6 bases). The CDR3 is made up of 16 amino acids. Trimming cost V 0 bases and J 6 bases, with 17 bases left between them. Germline-derived CDR1 and CDR2 are LNHNV and YYDKDF (reference sequence). CDR3 loop: CATSRDRPQGRAEAFF. The CDR3 DNA sequence: TGTGCCACCAGCAGAGACAGACCACAGGGTAGAGCTGAAGCTTTCTTT.

This clonotype was observed a single time. The chain has TRBV29-1 and TRBJ2-5; tentative D call: TRBD1 (6 bases). Deletions cut 2 bases from V and 0 bases from J, with 7 bases between. The V gene's germline CDR1 is SQVTM and CDR2 ANQGSEA. The CDR3 extends over 13 amino acids. CDR3 nucleotide sequence: TGCAGCGTTGAAAGGGACAACCAAGAGACCCAGTACTTC. Translated: CSVERDNQETQYF.

The chain employs TRBV7-8 and TRBJ2-2; TRBD2 agrees at 7 bases. J lost 2 bases, V lost 5 bases, and 5 bases had no gene match. CDR1 is SGHVS, CDR2 FQNEAQ, per germline. This CDR3 comprises 15 residues. The chain's CDR3 is CASSGGGSNTGELFF. The CDR3 DNA follows: TGTGCCAGCAGCGGGGGGGGAAGTAACACCGGGGAGCTGTTTTTT.

The chain combines TRBV11-2 with TRBJ2-5; the match to TRBD2 covers 7 bases. The germline V gene encodes CDR1 SGHAT and CDR2 FQNNGV. Trimming took 1 base from V and 3 from J; bases not matched to a gene: 8. The length of the CDR3 is 16 residues. CDR3 sequence: CASSLGLRGTKETQYF. The CDR3 DNA reads TGTGCCAGCAGCTTAGGGTTGCGGGGGACGAAAGAGACCCAGTACTTC.

Concerning this clonotype itself: A much larger clone differs from this one at a single base, so this may be a read error. The CDR3 DNA is TGTGCCAGCAGCTTTCCCATCGGGCCCGTGATAGAGACCCAGTACTTC. Amino acids: CASSFPIGPVIETQYF. The genes are TRBV7-8 and TRBJ2-5; no clear D. With 3 bases removed from V and 4 bases from J, the gap between germline ends came to 18 bases. The germline gives CDR1 SGHVS, CDR2 FQNEAQ. This CDR3 comprises 16 residues. Drawing the rest from reference TRBV7-8 and TRBJ2-5, the complete variable domain is GAGVSQSPRYKVAKRGQDVALRCDPISGHVSLFWYQQALGQGPEFLTYFQNEAQLDKSGLPSDRFFAERPEGSVSTLKIQRTQQEDSAVYLCASSFPIGPVIETQYFGPGTRLLVL.

This chain links TRBV28 with TRBJ1-5; weak D call: TRBD1 (6 bases). This CDR3 is built from 15 residues. Germline V gene sequence: CDR1 MDHEN, CDR2 SYDVKM. Trimming removed 6 bases at V and 4 bases at J, with 16 bases between. The chain's CDR3 is CASRSRDKGNQPQHF. For the CDR3, the DNA is TGTGCCAGCAGAAGCCGGGACAAGGGGAATCAGCCCCAGCATTTT.

In the case of this clonotype: A much larger clone differs from this one at a single base, so this may be a read error. The chain employs TRBV6-2 or TRBV6-3 and TRBJ1-2; D not resolved. The CDR3 sequence is 16 residues long. Germline assignment: CDR1 MNHEY and CDR2 SVGEGT. Trimming took off 6 bases at V and 4 bases at J, with 21 bases between the two ends. The DNA of the CDR3 is TGTGCCAGCAGAACCATCACCGGACGGGCTAGCTATGGCTACACCTTC. Protein: CASRTITGRASYGYTF.

The V call is TRBV6-1, the J call TRBJ1-3, with 8 bases that match TRBD1. The CDR3 loop spans 17 amino acids. The junction had 9 bases not matched to a gene; V was cut back by 3 bases and J by 2 bases. Germline-derived CDR1 and CDR2 are MNHNS and SASEGT. CDR3 sequence reads: CASSDGTGALTGNTIYF. In DNA form, the CDR3 reads TGTGCCAGCAGTGATGGGACAGGAGCTTTGACTGGAAACACCATATATTTT.

This clonotype has a count of ten or more. The chain has TRBV7-8 and TRBJ1-1; 7 nucleotides match TRBD1. The V segment lost 7 bases and the J segment 0 bases; nucleotides outside the gene matches: 8. This CDR3 is 15 amino acids long. CDR1 is SGHVS and CDR2 is FQNEAQ in the germline V gene. CDR3 DNA: TGTGCCAGCATCCGGGACAGCAGAATGAACACTGAAGCTTTCTTT. It yields the protein CASIRDSRMNTEAFF.

A few counts support this clonotype. The chain recombines TRBV20-1 with TRBJ2-1; 7 bases fit TRBD2. Germline trimming cut 0 bases from V and 2 bases from J; bases unmatched to any gene: 10. The CDR3 sequence is 17 residues long. Germline loops: CDR1 DFQATT, CDR2 SNEGSKA (reference sequence). CDR3 sequence reads: CSAREILGLGPYNEQFF. The DNA for the CDR3 is TGCAGTGCTAGAGAAATCCTAGGACTAGGGCCCTACAATGAGCAGTTCTTC.

V usage is TRBV7-8 and J usage is TRBJ1-3, with 10 positions matching TRBD1. CDR3 length equals 16 residues. Germline trimming cut 5 bases from V and 3 bases from J; bases unmatched to any gene: 7. Germline loops: CDR1 SGHVS, CDR2 FQNEAQ. Here the CDR3 reads CASSPRTGGGGNTIYF. CDR3 in DNA: TGTGCCAGCAGCCCCCGGACAGGGGGAGGTGGAAACACCATATATTTT.

The chain links TRBV19 to TRBJ1-5; 8 positions match TRBD1. CDR3 length: 17 amino acids. Germline CDR1 is LNHDA and CDR2 is SQIVND (reference sequence). Losses at the gene ends were 7 bases for V and 3 bases for J; bases not matched to a gene: 14. CDR3 loop: CASTAGGLASLNQPQHF. For the CDR3, the DNA is TGTGCCAGTACGGCAGGGGGCCTGGCATCCCTCAATCAGCCCCAGCATTTT. The complete variable domain, with remaining parts taken from reference TRBV19 and TRBJ1-5, reads DGGITQSPKYLFRKEGQNVTLSCEQNLNHDAMYWYRQDPGQGLRLIYYSQIVNDFQKGDIAEGYSVSREKKESFPLTVTSAQKNPTAFYLCASTAGGLASLNQPQHFGDGTRLSIL.

Comment on this clonotype: This may stem from a read error, because a much larger clone lies one nucleotide away. V usage is TRBV13 and J usage is TRBJ2-6, with 7 nucleotides matching TRBD1. Germline CDR1 is PRHDT and CDR2 is FYEKMQ (reference sequence). The CDR3 runs 15 residues. V lost 3 bases, J lost 2 bases, and 1 base stayed unmatched. CDR3 sequence: CASSFQGAGANVLTF. The CDR3 DNA reads TGTGCCAGCAGCTTTCAGGGGGCTGGGGCCAACGTCCTGACTTTC.

This chain joins TRBV4-3 and TRBJ2-1; D is ambiguous. The ends were cut back, 4 bases at V and 3 bases at J, with 13 bases in the middle. Germline V lookup: CDR1 LGHNA, CDR2 YSLEER. The CDR3 extends over 15 amino acids. CDR3 sequence (DNA): TGCGCCAGCAGCCTCGACCAGACCCTCTACAATGAGCAGTTCTTC. Protein: CASSLDQTLYNEQFF.

This clonotype showed up just a few times. The V and J genes are TRBV7-8 and TRBJ2-2, with 8 bases that match TRBD2. The CDR3 totals 20 residues. Germline V gene sequence: CDR1 SGHVS, CDR2 FQNEAQ. The V segment lost 0 bases and the J segment 2 bases; nucleotides outside the gene matches: 14. CDR3 nucleotides: TGTGCCAGCAGCTTAGCACGGAGTAGCGGGGCCCCTCTTAACACCGGGGAGCTGTTTTTT. It codes for CASSLARSSGAPLNTGELFF.